A single sample is the source of the 2 T cell receptor beta chains below, sequenced in a study of shared clonotypes between healthy human individuals. CD45RO-negative CD8 cells positively selected for CCR7 made up the naive population, which excluded terminally differentiated effector memory CD45RA+ cells. Method: immunoSEQ multiplex PCR; TCRdb's copy keeps in-frame clones and lacks some. The sample shows 1.5 million to 2.5 million clones, about 94% of them seen only once. Sample: naive CD8+ T cells sorted from blood. These receptors were obtained from a man younger than 30 in good health.

This chain uses TRBV15 with TRBJ2-3; tentative D call: TRBD1 (6 bases). The germline V and J ends were trimmed by 3 bases and 3 bases, with 16 bases remaining between them. CDR3 length: 16 amino acids. Germline V gene sequence: CDR1 LNHNV, CDR2 YYDKDF (reference sequence). The DNA of the CDR3 is TGTGCCACCAGCAGTCGGGTGGCAGGGGTTACAGATACGCAGTATTTT. This codes for CATSSRVAGVTDTQYF.

A remark on this clone: Distinct nucleotide sequences in the sample also encode this CDR3. The chain uses TRBV7-9 and TRBJ2-4, with 7 bases aligning to TRBD1. J was trimmed by 1 base and V by 4 bases; bases with no gene match: 4. The CDR3 has 15 amino acids. Germline values: CDR1 SEHNR, CDR2 FQNEAQ (reference sequence). CDR3 nucleotide sequence: TGTGCCAGCAGCTCGAACAGGGGCGCCAAAAACATTCAGTACTTC. It codes for CASSSNRGAKNIQYF.